This TCR beta chain comes out of a study of cytomegalovirus exposure and HLA in healthy donors. Profiled with immunoSEQ multiplex PCR; TCRdb holds only in-frame clones, not every one. The sample consists of roughly 150,000 clones, roughly nine tenths of them appearing once. The V and J ends lost 5 bases and 3 bases respectively, with 11 bases between them. Per the germline V gene, CDR1 is SGHAT and CDR2 is FQNNGV. This CDR3 has 13 residues. Remarks on this clone: Its cognate antigen is unknown.

Study-level findings and limits: In vitro experiments confirmed that three CMV-associated chains were specific for CMV antigens. In the approximately 120 validation repertoires, a later analysis found that first-cohort TCR clusters tended to co-occur.

Sequencing used PBMCs. The chain carries TRBV11-2 and TRBJ2-7; D possibly corresponds to TRBD2 (5 bases). The clonotype was recovered from a man younger than 35 in good health and CMV-seronegative. The CDR3: CASSLRTDYEQYF. In nucleotides, the CDR3 is TGTGCCAGCAGCCTTCGGACTGACTACGAGCAGTACTTC.